This T cell receptor (beta chain) was observed in a study of neoadjuvant anti-PD-1 for oral cavity cancer. The method was immunoSEQ multiplex PCR; TCRdb's version includes in-frame clones alone and lacks a portion of them. The sample comprises approximately 7,200 clones, around 40% of which are singletons, and roughly 25% rests with the top ten. V dropped 4 bases and J dropped 2 bases, with 14 bases sitting between them. Germline assignment: CDR1 SGHTA and CDR2 FQGNSA. The CDR3 totals 15 residues. Sequencing was performed on tumor tissue, taken before nivolumab (anti-PD-1) treatment. V and J are TRBV7-2 and TRBJ2-5; maybe TRBD1 (6 bases). The source is a person between 40 and 79 years old with oral cavity squamous cell carcinoma. DNA of the CDR3: TGTGCCAGCAGCTCATGGGACATCCTACAAGAGACCCAGTACTTC. Translating it yields CASSSWDILQETQYF.